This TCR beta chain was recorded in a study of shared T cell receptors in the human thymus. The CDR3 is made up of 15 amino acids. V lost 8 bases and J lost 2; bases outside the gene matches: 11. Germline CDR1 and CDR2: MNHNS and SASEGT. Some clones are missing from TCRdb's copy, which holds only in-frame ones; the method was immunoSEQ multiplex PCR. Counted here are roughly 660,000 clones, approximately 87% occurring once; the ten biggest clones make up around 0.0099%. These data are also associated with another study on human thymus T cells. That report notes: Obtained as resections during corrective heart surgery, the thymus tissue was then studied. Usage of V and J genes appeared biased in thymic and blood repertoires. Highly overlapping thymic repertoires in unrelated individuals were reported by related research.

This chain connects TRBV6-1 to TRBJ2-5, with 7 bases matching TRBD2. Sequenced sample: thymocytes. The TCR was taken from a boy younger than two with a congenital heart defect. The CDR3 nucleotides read TGTGCCAGCTCTTGGGGGGGAGAGTATCAAGAGACCCAGTACTTC. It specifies CASSWGGEYQETQYF.